The following is a TCR beta chain sequence with its context. Its antigen remains unidentified. No per-base quality is available; no much larger clone lies one base away. The CDR3, cysteine through phenylalanine, is 15 amino acids long. The retained sequence is limited to the CDR3, 45 bases, with the frame set at the first base. CDR1 and CDR2, per the germline V gene (reference sequence), are SEHNR and FQNEAQ. The junction shows trimming of 3 bases on V and 3 bases on J, and the gene matches do not reach 4 bases of it. The entry originates in a study of cytomegalovirus exposure and HLA in healthy donors (dated by TCRdb to the late 2010s). Study-level background: According to a later analysis, one platform produced both the roughly 130 validation repertoires and the 700 or so repertoires of the first cohort. The study aimed to test whether cataloging public T cell receptors could reveal signatures of past pathogen exposure. To predict cytomegalovirus infection status, the study combined high-throughput TCR immunosequencing, statistical association of individual TCRs with disease status, and machine learning. In addition to the first cohort of 650 to 800 subjects, a separate validation cohort of 120 different subjects was used.

Donors formed part of the validation cohort, which comprised 120 subjects and was distinct from the first cohort of under 750 subjects. Library preparation used the immunoSEQ multiplex PCR assay. On the study's bioinformatics: A statistical classification framework was built to diagnose cytomegalovirus status from the catalog of TCR beta chain sequences. Held by TCRdb, this immuneACCESS table contains in-frame sequences only and omits some clones. Under half of the omission traces to an unresolved V gene where checked; the cause of the rest is unknown. The DNA was the basis for D and trimming; V, J and clone size are from that table. The sample table holds about 360,000 clones, of which 86% were seen once. The ten largest clones take up roughly 0.82% of the sample. General conclusions and limits of the study: In a later analysis, TCRs clustered in the first cohort were found to also tend to co-occur in the 120 or so validation repertoires, with 85% to 95% of cluster scores above 0. All 120 or so repertoires were used to score co-occurrence in the validation cohort in a later analysis, because that analysis had no HLA typing for the cohort. According to the authors, the approach could potentially be generalized to other disease states and immunological phenotypes. Across donors, most TCR sequences were observed very rarely, whereas some public TCRs were present in many individuals. A few of the identified cytomegalovirus-associated TCR beta chains were confirmed in vitro to be specific for cytomegalovirus antigens. A total of 150 to 200 TCR beta chains were listed by the study as associated with cytomegalovirus. The classifier was reported to diagnose cytomegalovirus status with high specificity and sensitivity in both the original and validation cohorts.

The sample consisted of PBMCs. The chain couples TRBV7-9 to TRBJ1-1, with 10 middle bases fitting TRBD1. The origin of this receptor is a woman in her late teens or twenties in good health and CMV-seronegative. The CDR3 reads as follows: CASSFGTGVDTEAFF. The DNA sequence reads TGTGCCAGCAGCTTCGGGACAGGGGTAGACACTGAAGCTTTCTTT.